This T cell receptor (beta chain) was recorded in a study of identical twins. Study findings and constraints: Surplus twin overlap in beta out-of-frame sequences was less pronounced.

Concerning this clonotype: The antigen is undetermined.

TCRdb re-called the 5' RACE reads with MiXCR, one entry per CDR3 protein. The sample has 500,000 to 600,000 distinct CDR3 sequences, approximately 22% seen once. In germline, CDR1 is KGHSH, CDR2 LQKENI. The junction had 9 bases not matched to a gene; V was cut back by 1 base and J by 4 bases. The CDR3 consists of 16 residues. In addition, the sample was reused for a study of T cells expressing NK-cell markers. That work contributes: Sorting was restricted to alpha-beta TCR T cells by an anti-gamma-delta TCR antibody in several experiments. Topping the CD3+CD56-NKG2C+ fraction as well were these clonotypes, in several donors.

The specimen sequenced was CD4+ T cells sorted from blood. The chain uses TRBV18 and TRBJ1-1, with 7 bases identical to TRBD1. This receptor was taken from a woman between 18 and 29 years old in good health. CDR3 amino acids: CASSPQGARFGTEAFF. The CDR3 DNA sequence: TGTGCCAGCTCACCACAGGGGGCTCGATTCGGCACTGAAGCTTTCTTT.